Following are 2 T cell receptor beta chains from one sample sequenced in a study of Tregs in tolerant kidney transplant recipients. Libraries were prepared by immunoSEQ multiplex PCR; TCRdb keeps only in-frame clonotypes and omits some of them. Among approximately 60,000 clones listed, about 86% were seen once. The sequencing input was CD4+ T cells from blood. The source is a human donor in good health.

Here the CDR3 reads CASSPALATANTGELFF. CDR3 bases: TGTGCCAGCAGTCCCGCTCTAGCGACGGCGAACACCGGGGAGCTGTTTTTT. The chain employs TRBV27 and TRBJ2-2, with D maybe TRBD2 (6 bases). This CDR3 contains 17 residues. Germline values: CDR1 MNHEY, CDR2 SMNVEV (reference sequence). Trimming took off 5 bases at V and 0 bases at J, with 16 bases between the two ends.

The genes are TRBV4-3 and TRBJ1-1; D is undetermined. Germline V CDR1 and CDR2: LGHNA, YSLEER. The CDR3 loop spans 14 amino acids. V was trimmed by 0 bases and J by 8 bases, leaving 13 bases between them. The CDR3 sequence: CASSQEVRGREAFF. DNA for the CDR3: TGCGCCAGCAGCCAAGAAGTAAGAGGGCGCGAAGCTTTCTTT.